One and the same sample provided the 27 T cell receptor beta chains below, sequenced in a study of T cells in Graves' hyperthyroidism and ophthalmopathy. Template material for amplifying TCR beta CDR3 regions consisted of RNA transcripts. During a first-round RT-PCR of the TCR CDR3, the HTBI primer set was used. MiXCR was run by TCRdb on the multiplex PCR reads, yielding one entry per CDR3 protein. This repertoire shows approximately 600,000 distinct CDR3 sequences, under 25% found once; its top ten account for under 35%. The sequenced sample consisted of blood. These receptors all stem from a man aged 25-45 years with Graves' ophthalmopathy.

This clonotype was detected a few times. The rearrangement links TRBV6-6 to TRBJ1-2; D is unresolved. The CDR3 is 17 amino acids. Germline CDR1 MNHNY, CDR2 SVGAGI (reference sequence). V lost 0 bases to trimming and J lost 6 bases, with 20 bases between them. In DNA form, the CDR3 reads TGTGCCAGCAGTTACTCCCTCCTGGAGGGAACGCCGGATGGCTACACCTTC. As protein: CASSYSLLEGTPDGYTF.

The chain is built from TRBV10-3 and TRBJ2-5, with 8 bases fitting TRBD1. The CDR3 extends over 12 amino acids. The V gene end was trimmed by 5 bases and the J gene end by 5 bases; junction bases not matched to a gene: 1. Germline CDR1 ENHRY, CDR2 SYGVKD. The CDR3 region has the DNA TGTGCCATCAGTACAGGGGGGGAGACCCAGTACTTC. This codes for CAISTGGETQYF.

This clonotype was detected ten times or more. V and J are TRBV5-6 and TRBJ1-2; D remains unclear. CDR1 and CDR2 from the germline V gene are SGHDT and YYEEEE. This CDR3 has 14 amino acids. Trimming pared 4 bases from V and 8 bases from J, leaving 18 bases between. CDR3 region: CASSPTDGGWGYTF. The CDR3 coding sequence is TGTGCCAGCAGCCCCACGGACGGCGGCTGGGGCTACACCTTC.

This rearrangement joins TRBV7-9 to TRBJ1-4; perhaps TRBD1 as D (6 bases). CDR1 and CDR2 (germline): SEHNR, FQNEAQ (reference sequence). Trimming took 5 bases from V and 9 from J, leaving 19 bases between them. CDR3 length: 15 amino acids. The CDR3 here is CASSPPQGLLQKLFF. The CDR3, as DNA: TGTGCCAGCAGCCCGCCTCAGGGGCTTTTGCAAAAACTGTTTTTT. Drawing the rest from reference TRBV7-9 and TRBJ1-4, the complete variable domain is DTGVSQNPRHKITKRGQNVTFRCDPISEHNRLYWYRQTLGQGPEFLTYFQNEAQLEKSRLLSDRFSAERPKGSFSTLEIQRTEQGDSAMYLCASSPPQGLLQKLFFGSGTQLSVL.

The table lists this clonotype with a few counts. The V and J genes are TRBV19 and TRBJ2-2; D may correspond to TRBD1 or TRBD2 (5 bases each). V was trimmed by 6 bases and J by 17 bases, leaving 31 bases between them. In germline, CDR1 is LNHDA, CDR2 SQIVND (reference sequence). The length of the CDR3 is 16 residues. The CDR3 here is CASSAKPQGTPGSLFF. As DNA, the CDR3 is TGTGCCAGTAGCGCTAAGCCCCAGGGAACACCGGGGAGCCTCTTTTTT.

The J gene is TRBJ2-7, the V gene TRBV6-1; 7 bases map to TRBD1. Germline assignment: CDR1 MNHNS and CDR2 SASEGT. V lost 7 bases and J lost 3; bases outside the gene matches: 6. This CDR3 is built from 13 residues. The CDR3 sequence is CASKGTVFYEQYF. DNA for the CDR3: TGTGCCAGCAAAGGGACAGTCTTCTACGAGCAGTACTTC.

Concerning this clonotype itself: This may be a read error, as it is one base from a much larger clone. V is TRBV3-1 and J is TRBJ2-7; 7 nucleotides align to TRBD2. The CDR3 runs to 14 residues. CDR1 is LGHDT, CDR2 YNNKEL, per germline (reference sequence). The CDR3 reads CASLLARNSYGQYF. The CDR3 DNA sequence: TGTGCCAGTTTACTAGCGAGGAACTCCTACGGGCAGTACTTC.

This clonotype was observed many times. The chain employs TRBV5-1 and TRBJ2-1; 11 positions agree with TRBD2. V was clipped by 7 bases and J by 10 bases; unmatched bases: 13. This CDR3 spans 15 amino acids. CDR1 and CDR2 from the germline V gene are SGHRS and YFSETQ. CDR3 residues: CASQGTSGAGGEQFF. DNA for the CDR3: TGCGCCAGCCAGGGGACTAGCGGCGCTGGGGGGGAGCAGTTCTTC.

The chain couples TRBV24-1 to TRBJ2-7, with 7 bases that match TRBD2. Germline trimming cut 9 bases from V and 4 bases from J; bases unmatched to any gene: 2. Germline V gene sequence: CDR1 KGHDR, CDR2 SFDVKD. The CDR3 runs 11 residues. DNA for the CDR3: TGTGCCACCTCCGGGGGGTACGAGCAGTACTTC. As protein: CATSGGYEQYF.

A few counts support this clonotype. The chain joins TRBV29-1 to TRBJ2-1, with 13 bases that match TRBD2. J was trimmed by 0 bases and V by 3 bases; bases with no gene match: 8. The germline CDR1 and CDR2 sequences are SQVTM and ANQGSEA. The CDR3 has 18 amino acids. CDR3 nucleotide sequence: TGCAGCGTTGACCCTCTTGGACTAGCGGGAGTCTCCTACAATGAGCAGTTCTTC. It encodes CSVDPLGLAGVSYNEQFF.

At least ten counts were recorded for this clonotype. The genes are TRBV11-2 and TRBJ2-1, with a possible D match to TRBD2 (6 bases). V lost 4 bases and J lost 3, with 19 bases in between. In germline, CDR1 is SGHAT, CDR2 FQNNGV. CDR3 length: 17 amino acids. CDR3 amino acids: CASSSGLTPSLYNEQFF. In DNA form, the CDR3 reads TGTGCCAGCAGCTCCGGACTAACCCCTTCTCTCTACAATGAGCAGTTCTTC. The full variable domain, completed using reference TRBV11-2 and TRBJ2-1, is EAGVAQSPRYKIIEKRQSVAFWCNPISGHATLYWYQQILGQGPKLLIQFQNNGVVDDSQLPKDRFSAERLKGVDSTLKIQPAKLEDSAVYLCASSSGLTPSLYNEQFFGPGTRLTVL.

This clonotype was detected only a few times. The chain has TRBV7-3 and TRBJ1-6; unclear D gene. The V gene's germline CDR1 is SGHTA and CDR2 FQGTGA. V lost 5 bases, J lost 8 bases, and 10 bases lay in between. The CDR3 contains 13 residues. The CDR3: CASSPHQDSPLHF. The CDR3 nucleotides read TGTGCCAGCAGCCCTCATCAGGATTCACCCCTCCACTTT.

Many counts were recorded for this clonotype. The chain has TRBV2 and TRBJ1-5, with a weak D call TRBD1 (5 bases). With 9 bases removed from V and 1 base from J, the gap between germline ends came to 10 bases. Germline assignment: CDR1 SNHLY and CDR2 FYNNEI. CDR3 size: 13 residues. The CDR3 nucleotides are TGTGCCAGTATGAGGGGCAGCAATCAGCCCCAGCATTTT. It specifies CASMRGSNQPQHF.

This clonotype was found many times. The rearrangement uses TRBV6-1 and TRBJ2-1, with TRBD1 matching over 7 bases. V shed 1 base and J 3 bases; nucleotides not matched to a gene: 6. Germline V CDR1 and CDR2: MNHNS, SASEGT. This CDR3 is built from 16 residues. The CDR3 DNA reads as TGTGCCAGCAGTGAAGAACCGGGACAGCACTACAATGAGCAGTTCTTC. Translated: CASSEEPGQHYNEQFF.

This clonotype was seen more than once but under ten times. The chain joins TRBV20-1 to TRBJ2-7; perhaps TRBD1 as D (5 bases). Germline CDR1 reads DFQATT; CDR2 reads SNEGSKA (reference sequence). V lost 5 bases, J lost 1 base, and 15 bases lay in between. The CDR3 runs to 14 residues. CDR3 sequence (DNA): TGCAGTGCTCCCGACAAGGGGCTTTCCTACGAGCAGTACTTC. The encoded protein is CSAPDKGLSYEQYF.

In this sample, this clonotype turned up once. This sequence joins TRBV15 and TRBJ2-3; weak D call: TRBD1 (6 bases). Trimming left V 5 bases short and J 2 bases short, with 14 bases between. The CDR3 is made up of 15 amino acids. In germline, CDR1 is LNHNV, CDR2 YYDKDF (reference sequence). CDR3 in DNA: TGTGCCACCAGCTTCGATGGGGGCGTCACAGATACGCAGTATTTT. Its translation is CATSFDGGVTDTQYF.

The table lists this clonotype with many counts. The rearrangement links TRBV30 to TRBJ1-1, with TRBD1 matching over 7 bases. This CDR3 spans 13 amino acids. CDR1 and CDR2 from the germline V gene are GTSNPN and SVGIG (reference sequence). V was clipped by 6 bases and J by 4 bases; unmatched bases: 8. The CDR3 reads CACISAGGTEAFF. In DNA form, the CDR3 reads TGTGCCTGCATCTCGGCAGGGGGCACTGAAGCTTTCTTT.

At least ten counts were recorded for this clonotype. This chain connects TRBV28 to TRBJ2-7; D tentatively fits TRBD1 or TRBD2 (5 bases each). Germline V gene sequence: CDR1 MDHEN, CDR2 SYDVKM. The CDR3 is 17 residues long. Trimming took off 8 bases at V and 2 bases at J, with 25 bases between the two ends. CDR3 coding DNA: TGTGCCAGCGAAGGTTGGGGTGGCGAGAGGGACCCCTACGAGCAGTACTTC. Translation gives CASEGWGGERDPYEQYF.

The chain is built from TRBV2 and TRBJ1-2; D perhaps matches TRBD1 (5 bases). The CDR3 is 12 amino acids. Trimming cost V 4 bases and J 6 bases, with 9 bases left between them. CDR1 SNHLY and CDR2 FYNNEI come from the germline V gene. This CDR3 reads CASSATDDGYTF. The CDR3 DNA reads TGTGCCAGCAGTGCGACAGACGATGGCTACACCTTC.

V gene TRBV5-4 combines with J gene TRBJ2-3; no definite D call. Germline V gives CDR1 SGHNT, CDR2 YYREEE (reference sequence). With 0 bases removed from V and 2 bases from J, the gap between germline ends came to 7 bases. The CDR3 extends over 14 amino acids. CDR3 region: CASSLAQNTDTQYF. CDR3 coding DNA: TGTGCCAGCAGCTTGGCACAGAACACAGATACGCAGTATTTT.

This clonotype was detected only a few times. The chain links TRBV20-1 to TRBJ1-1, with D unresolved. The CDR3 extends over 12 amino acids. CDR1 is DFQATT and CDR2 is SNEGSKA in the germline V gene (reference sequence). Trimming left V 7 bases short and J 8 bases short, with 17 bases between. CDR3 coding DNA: TGCAGTGTTGAGCCGTTACTGGAGGAAGCTTTCTTT. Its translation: CSVEPLLEEAFF.

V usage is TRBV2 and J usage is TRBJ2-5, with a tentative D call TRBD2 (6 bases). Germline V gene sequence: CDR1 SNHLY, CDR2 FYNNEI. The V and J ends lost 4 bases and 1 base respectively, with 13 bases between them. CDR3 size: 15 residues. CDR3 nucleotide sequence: TGTGCCAGCAGTGCGGGAGCGGGCAGCCAAGAGACCCAGTACTTC. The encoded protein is CASSAGAGSQETQYF.

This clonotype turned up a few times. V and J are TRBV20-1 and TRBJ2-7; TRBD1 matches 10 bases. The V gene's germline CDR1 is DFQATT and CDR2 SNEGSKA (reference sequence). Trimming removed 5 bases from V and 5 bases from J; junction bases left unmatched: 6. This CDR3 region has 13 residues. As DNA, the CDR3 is TGCAGTGCTGGCCGGACAGGGGGTAACGAGCAGTACTTC. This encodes CSAGRTGGNEQYF.

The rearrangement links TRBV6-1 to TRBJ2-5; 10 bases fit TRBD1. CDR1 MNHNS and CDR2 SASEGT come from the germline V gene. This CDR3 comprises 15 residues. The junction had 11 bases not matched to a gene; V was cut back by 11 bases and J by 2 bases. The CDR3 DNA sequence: TGTGCCGGAAAGCACATGGGACAGGGGCAAGAGACCCAGTACTTC. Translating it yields CAGKHMGQGQETQYF.

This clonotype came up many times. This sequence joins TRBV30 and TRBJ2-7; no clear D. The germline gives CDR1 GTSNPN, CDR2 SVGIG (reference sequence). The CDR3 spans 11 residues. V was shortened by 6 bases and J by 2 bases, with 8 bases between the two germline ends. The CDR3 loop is CACPCAYEQYF. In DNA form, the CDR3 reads TGTGCCTGCCCGTGTGCCTACGAGCAGTACTTC.

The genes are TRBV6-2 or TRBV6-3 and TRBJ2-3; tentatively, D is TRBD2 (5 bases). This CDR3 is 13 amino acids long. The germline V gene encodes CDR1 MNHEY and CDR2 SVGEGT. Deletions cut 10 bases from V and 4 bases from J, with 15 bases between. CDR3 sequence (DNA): TGTGCCACCACCATCGGGGTCGCAGATACGCAGTATTTT. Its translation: CATTIGVADTQYF.

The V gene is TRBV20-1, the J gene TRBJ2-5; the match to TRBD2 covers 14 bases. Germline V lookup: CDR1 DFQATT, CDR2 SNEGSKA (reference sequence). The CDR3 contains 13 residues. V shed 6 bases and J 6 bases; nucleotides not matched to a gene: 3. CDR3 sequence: CSAGTSGGQTQYF. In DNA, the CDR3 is TGCAGTGCAGGGACTAGCGGGGGCCAGACCCAGTACTTC.